Listed below are T cell receptor beta chains from one sample, sequenced in a study of beta chain features in type 1 diabetes. TCRdb's copy holds only in-frame clones and misses some; the assay was immunoSEQ multiplex PCR. Here the sample spans 160,000 or so clones, about 8.3% being singletons. Sequenced sample: central memory CD4+ T cells from blood. These receptors were obtained from a woman between 18 and 29 years old with type 1 diabetes. Both conserved end residues are part of each CDR3. A D gene is named only where the DNA matches it firmly. Some rows mark clone size as missing; the rest say once, few, many or name a class of expanded clone.

v_call: TRBV14
d_call: TRBD1
clone_size: few
j_call: TRBJ1-2
cdr3_aa: CASGRTGRNGYTF
cdr3_nt: TGTGCCAGCGGACGGACAGGCAGAAATGGCTACACCTTC

v_call: TRBV7-9
d_call: TRBD1
clone_size: few
j_call: TRBJ1-4
cdr3_aa: CASSLGDAQGNEKLFF
cdr3_nt: TGTGCCAGCAGCTTAGGGGACGCACAGGGGAATGAAAAACTGTTTTTT

v_call: TRBV15
d_call: TRBD1
clone_size: NA
j_call: TRBJ2-5
cdr3_aa: CATSSRTGEETQYF
cdr3_nt: TGTGCCACCAGCAGCAGAACAGGGGAGGAGACCCAGTACTTC

v_call: TRBV11-2
d_call: TRBD1
clone_size: NA
j_call: TRBJ1-4
cdr3_aa: CASSQDRGTGREKLFF
cdr3_nt: TGTGCCAGCAGCCAAGACCGCGGGACAGGGAGGGAAAAACTGTTTTTT

v_call: TRBV11-2
d_call: NA
clone_size: NA
j_call: TRBJ2-7
cdr3_aa: CASTGGFSQHEQYF
cdr3_nt: TGTGCCAGCACCGGAGGCTTTTCTCAACACGAGCAGTACTTC

v_call: TRBV27
d_call: NA
clone_size: few
j_call: TRBJ2-7
cdr3_aa: CASSSNAGRSPYEQYF
cdr3_nt: TGTGCCAGCAGTAGCAATGCGGGCCGCAGCCCCTACGAGCAGTACTTC

v_call: TRBV6-6
d_call: TRBD1
clone_size: few
j_call: TRBJ1-2
cdr3_aa: CASSYSDRAGGYTF
cdr3_nt: TGTGCCAGCAGTTACTCGGACAGGGCGGGTGGCTACACCTTC

v_call: TRBV19
d_call: TRBD1
clone_size: few
j_call: TRBJ1-5
cdr3_aa: CASRHNRGYQPQHF
cdr3_nt: TGTGCCAGTAGACACAACAGGGGTTATCAGCCCCAGCATTTT

v_call: TRBV28
d_call: TRBD1
clone_size: NA
j_call: TRBJ1-4
cdr3_aa: CASSLTQGALEKLFF
cdr3_nt: TGTGCCAGCAGTTTAACCCAGGGGGCATTGGAAAAACTGTTTTTT

v_call: TRBV7-2
d_call: NA
clone_size: few
j_call: TRBJ1-1
cdr3_aa: CASSSLRTEAFF
cdr3_nt: TGTGCCAGCAGCTCCTTACGGACTGAAGCTTTCTTT

v_call: TRBV28
d_call: TRBD2
clone_size: few
j_call: TRBJ2-5
cdr3_aa: CASTTSVQETQYF
cdr3_nt: TGTGCCAGCACGACTAGCGTACAAGAGACCCAGTACTTC

v_call: TRBV7-6
d_call: TRBD1
clone_size: NA
j_call: TRBJ2-7
cdr3_aa: CASSLGTGFPYEQYF
cdr3_nt: TGTGCCAGCAGCCTCGGGACAGGGTTCCCCTACGAGCAGTACTTC

v_call: TRBV27
d_call: TRBD1
clone_size: NA
j_call: TRBJ1-2
cdr3_aa: CASSLARTGGYGYTF
cdr3_nt: TGTGCCAGCAGTTTGGCCCGGACAGGGGGCTATGGCTACACCTTC

v_call: TRBV4-1
d_call: NA
clone_size: few
j_call: TRBJ2-1
cdr3_aa: CASSQVGAGGNEQFF
cdr3_nt: TGCGCCAGCAGCCAAGTGGGGGCAGGGGGGAATGAGCAGTTCTTC

v_call: TRBV4-3
d_call: NA
clone_size: few
j_call: TRBJ1-2
cdr3_aa: CASSQGGNGYTF
cdr3_nt: TGCGCCAGCAGCCAGGGCGGGAATGGCTACACCTTC

v_call: TRBV2
d_call: NA
clone_size: few
j_call: TRBJ1-2
cdr3_aa: CASSESGYGYTF
cdr3_nt: TGTGCCAGCAGTGAATCCGGCTATGGCTACACCTTC

v_call: TRBV4-3
d_call: TRBD2
clone_size: few
j_call: TRBJ2-2
cdr3_aa: CASSQEPASGGLYTGELFF
cdr3_nt: TGCGCCAGCAGCCAAGAACCCGCTAGCGGGGGCCTTTACACCGGGGAGCTGTTTTTT

v_call: TRBV18
d_call: NA
clone_size: NA
j_call: TRBJ2-7
cdr3_aa: CASSPAGGSEQYF
cdr3_nt: TGTGCCAGCTCACCAGCAGGCGGTAGCGAGCAGTACTTC

v_call: TRBV21-1
d_call: NA
clone_size: few
j_call: TRBJ2-2
cdr3_aa: CASSKVEEGLNTGELFF
cdr3_nt: TGTGCCAGCAGCAAAGTCGAGGAGGGACTGAACACCGGGGAGCTGTTTTTT

v_call: TRBV27
d_call: NA
clone_size: few
j_call: TRBJ2-1
cdr3_aa: CASSSWSSYNEQFF
cdr3_nt: TGTGCCAGCAGTTCGTGGAGCTCCTACAATGAGCAGTTCTTC

v_call: TRBV19
d_call: TRBD1
clone_size: few
j_call: TRBJ2-4
cdr3_aa: CASSMGQGALNIQYF
cdr3_nt: TGTGCCAGTAGTATGGGCCAGGGGGCCCTAAACATTCAGTACTTC

v_call: TRBV5-1
d_call: NA
clone_size: NA
j_call: TRBJ2-1
cdr3_aa: CASRGFYNEQFF
cdr3_nt: TGCGCCAGCAGGGGCTTCTACAATGAGCAGTTCTTC

v_call: TRBV10-3
d_call: NA
clone_size: NA
j_call: TRBJ2-3
cdr3_aa: CAISAGKGEDTQYF
cdr3_nt: TGTGCCATCAGTGCGGGAAAGGGAGAGGATACGCAGTATTTT

v_call: TRBV18
d_call: TRBD1
clone_size: few
j_call: TRBJ1-1
cdr3_aa: CASSPGTGGVRVEAFF
cdr3_nt: TGTGCCAGCTCACCCGGGACAGGGGGCGTTAGGGTAGAAGCTTTCTTT

v_call: TRBV5-6
d_call: NA
clone_size: NA
j_call: TRBJ1-5
cdr3_aa: CASSPGGGPQPQHF
cdr3_nt: TGTGCCAGCAGCCCTGGGGGAGGGCCCCAGCCCCAGCATTTT

v_call: TRBV4-2
d_call: NA
clone_size: few
j_call: TRBJ2-6
cdr3_aa: CASSQREGSGANVLTF
cdr3_nt: TGTGCCAGCAGCCAACGAGAGGGCTCTGGGGCCAACGTCCTGACTTTC

v_call: TRBV5-1
d_call: NA
clone_size: NA
j_call: TRBJ2-1
cdr3_aa: CASFEPFANEQFF
cdr3_nt: TGCGCCAGCTTCGAGCCTTTCGCCAATGAGCAGTTCTTC

v_call: TRBV4-3
d_call: TRBD2
clone_size: few
j_call: TRBJ2-5
cdr3_aa: CASSLNAIAGGGETQYF
cdr3_nt: TGCGCCAGCAGCCTCAACGCCATAGCGGGGGGTGGGGAGACCCAGTACTTC

v_call: TRBV30
d_call: NA
clone_size: many
j_call: TRBJ2-7
cdr3_aa: CAWSPQDRYEQYF
cdr3_nt: TGTGCCTGGAGTCCCCAGGATCGATACGAGCAGTACTTC

v_call: TRBV6-6
d_call: NA
clone_size: few
j_call: TRBJ1-2
cdr3_aa: CASSDPGGGNYGYTF
cdr3_nt: TGTGCCAGCAGTGACCCGGGGGGAGGGAACTATGGCTACACCTTC

v_call: TRBV7-9
d_call: NA
clone_size: NA
j_call: TRBJ2-1
cdr3_aa: CASSPLGSGSYEQFF
cdr3_nt: TGTGCCAGCAGTCCCCTAGGTTCGGGTAGCTATGAGCAGTTCTTC

v_call: TRBV11-2
d_call: NA
clone_size: NA
j_call: TRBJ2-5
cdr3_aa: CASSLARVRQETQYF
cdr3_nt: TGTGCCAGCAGCTTAGCTCGGGTGAGACAAGAGACCCAGTACTTC

v_call: TRBV7-6
d_call: TRBD2
clone_size: NA
j_call: TRBJ2-1
cdr3_aa: CASSLLAGGYNEQFF
cdr3_nt: TGTGCCAGCAGCCTGCTCGCGGGAGGGTACAATGAGCAGTTCTTC

v_call: TRBV5-4
d_call: NA
clone_size: few
j_call: TRBJ2-7
cdr3_aa: CASSLVGSSYEQYF
cdr3_nt: TGTGCCAGCAGCTTGGTTGGGAGTAGCTACGAGCAGTACTTC

v_call: TRBV28
d_call: TRBD1
clone_size: NA
j_call: TRBJ1-2
cdr3_aa: CASSPYLGQGTNYGYTF
cdr3_nt: TGTGCCAGCAGTCCCTACCTCGGACAGGGGACTAACTATGGCTACACCTTC

v_call: TRBV5-1
d_call: TRBD2
clone_size: few
j_call: TRBJ2-3
cdr3_aa: CASKRGATDTQYF
cdr3_nt: TGCGCCAGCAAGCGGGGTGCGACCGATACGCAGTATTTT

v_call: TRBV5-4
d_call: TRBD2
clone_size: few
j_call: TRBJ2-1
cdr3_aa: CASSLWTSGGYNEQFF
cdr3_nt: TGTGCCAGCAGCCTGTGGACTAGCGGGGGCTACAATGAGCAGTTCTTC